The 27 T cell receptor beta chains below come from one sample, sequenced in a study of response to subunit inactivated influenza vaccine. TCRdb ran MiXCR on the RT-PCR reads and lists one entry per CDR3 protein. Of around 530,000 distinct CDR3 sequences listed, 10% to 15% are singletons. Sequencing used PBMCs from blood, obtained on the day of vaccination. The source is a man over 45 who received an inactivated influenza vaccine.

The CDR3 reads CASSFQFTDTQYF. CDR3 nucleotides: TGTGCCAGCAGCTTCCAGTTCACAGATACGCAGTATTTT. The V call is TRBV5-4, the J call TRBJ2-3, with D hard to call. The CDR3 extends over 13 amino acids. V was shortened by 2 bases and J by 2 bases, with 6 bases between the two germline ends. CDR1 SGHNT and CDR2 YYREEE come from the germline V gene (reference sequence).

This clonotype was seen a few times. The J gene is TRBJ2-1, the V gene TRBV5-1; tentatively, D is TRBD1 (5 bases). The germline gives CDR1 SGHRS, CDR2 YFSETQ. V shed 4 bases and J shed 0 bases, with 11 bases lying between them. This CDR3 region has 15 residues. CDR3 in amino acids: CASSGQTVSYNEQFF. As DNA, the CDR3 is TGCGCCAGCAGCGGCCAGACAGTCTCCTACAATGAGCAGTTCTTC.

V and J are TRBV3-1 and TRBJ1-1; 7 bases align to TRBD1. Germline trimming cut 1 base from V and 5 bases from J; bases unmatched to any gene: 7. Germline CDR1 LGHDT, CDR2 YNNKEL (reference sequence). The CDR3 is made up of 15 amino acids. CDR3 bases: TGTGCCAGCAGCCAAGGATTACAGGGGTGGACTGAAGCTTTCTTT. Protein product: CASSQGLQGWTEAFF.

This clonotype has only a few counts. This chain joins TRBV7-9 and TRBJ2-1; a possible D gene is TRBD2 (5 bases). Trimming removed 4 bases from V and 1 base from J, with 17 bases in between. The CDR3 loop spans 17 amino acids. Looked up from germline, CDR1 is SEHNR and CDR2 is FQNEAQ (reference sequence). The CDR3 nucleotides are TGTGCCAGCAGCTCCGCGGGTCTAGGACGGTCCTACAATGAGCAGTTCTTC. Amino acids: CASSSAGLGRSYNEQFF.

The V and J genes are TRBV4-1 and TRBJ2-7, with 9 bases fitting TRBD1. Germline CDR1 MGHRA, CDR2 YSYEKL. Germline trimming cut 6 bases from V and 1 base from J; bases unmatched to any gene: 4. This CDR3 is 14 amino acids long. CDR3 region: CASRRQGESYEQYF. In DNA form, the CDR3 reads TGCGCCAGCAGAAGACAGGGGGAGTCCTACGAGCAGTACTTC.

This chain uses TRBV6-2 or TRBV6-3 with TRBJ2-1, with TRBD2 as a possible D gene (6 bases). Trimming cost V 0 bases and J 9 bases, with 18 bases left between them. The germline CDR1 and CDR2 sequences are MNHEY and SVGEGT. This CDR3 is built from 16 residues. The CDR3 sequence is CASSYSGLKRRGEQFF. The CDR3 DNA follows: TGTGCCAGCAGTTACTCGGGACTCAAACGAAGGGGTGAGCAGTTCTTC.

V usage is TRBV4-2 and J usage is TRBJ2-3; 12 bases match TRBD2. V shed 0 bases and J 6 bases; nucleotides not matched to a gene: 13. This CDR3 contains 19 residues. In germline, CDR1 is LGHNA, CDR2 YNFKEQ. The CDR3 nucleotides read TGTGCCAGCAGCCAAGATGGCTTTGTGCCTAGCGGGGGGGCGGATACGCAGTATTTT. Translated, it gives CASSQDGFVPSGGADTQYF.

This clonotype was seen a handful of times. J is TRBJ2-3 and V is TRBV20-1; 10 bases line up with TRBD2. Germline-derived CDR1 and CDR2 are DFQATT and SNEGSKA (reference sequence). The CDR3 extends over 16 amino acids. Trimming removed 1 base from V and 1 base from J; junction bases left unmatched: 5. The CDR3 region has the DNA TGCAGTGCTAGAGGAGGACTAGCGGAGGGCACAGATACGCAGTATTTT. As protein: CSARGGLAEGTDTQYF.

The chain combines TRBV11-2 with TRBJ2-1, with 7 bases aligning to TRBD1. Trimming at V came to 5 bases and at J to 0 bases, leaving 13 bases not matched to a gene. The germline gives CDR1 SGHAT, CDR2 FQNNGV. The CDR3 length is 18 residues. CDR3 residues: CASSTWSEQGSSYNEQFF. Here the CDR3 DNA reads TGTGCCAGCAGCACCTGGTCCGAACAGGGGAGCTCCTACAATGAGCAGTTCTTC.

This clonotype occurred many times. CDR3 DNA sequence: TGCGCCAGCAGCCAAGAGGCGGCCGGGGTCTACAATGAGCAGTTCTTC. This encodes CASSQEAAGVYNEQFF. The gene calls are TRBV4-3 and TRBJ2-1; maybe TRBD2 (5 bases). V was cut by 0 bases and J by 3 bases, with 12 bases left in between. The CDR3 contains 16 residues. Germline V gene sequence: CDR1 LGHNA, CDR2 YSLEER.

This clonotype appeared many times. This chain connects TRBV29-1 to TRBJ2-7; 9 bases fit TRBD1. Germline loops: CDR1 SQVTM, CDR2 ANQGSEA. CDR3 length: 12 amino acids. V shed 4 bases and J 6 bases; nucleotides not matched to a gene: 4. The CDR3 protein is CSVGRQGGEQYF. The DNA for the CDR3 is TGCAGCGTTGGGCGACAGGGGGGCGAGCAGTACTTC.

In this sample, this clonotype turned up a few times. The chain is built from TRBV20-1 and TRBJ2-2; TRBD2 matches 13 bases. V lost 4 bases and J lost 0; bases outside the gene matches: 2. The CDR3 has 16 amino acids. Germline V lookup: CDR1 DFQATT, CDR2 SNEGSKA (reference sequence). In DNA, the CDR3 is TGCAGTGCTAAGGGACTAGCGGGGACGAACACCGGGGAGCTGTTTTTT. Translated, it gives CSAKGLAGTNTGELFF.

The rearrangement links TRBV5-6 to TRBJ1-1; 8 nucleotides align to TRBD1. This CDR3 is 14 amino acids long. Germline CDR1 reads SGHDT; CDR2 reads YYEEEE. The trim removed 5 bases at V and 10 bases at J, leaving 13 bases unmatched. The CDR3 is CASRQTGGRRGAFF. In DNA form, the CDR3 reads TGTGCCAGCAGACAAACAGGGGGACGGAGGGGAGCTTTCTTT. Variable domain in full (rest from reference TRBV5-6 and TRBJ1-1): DAGVTQSPTHLIKTRGQQVTLRCSPKSGHDTVSWYQQALGQGPQFIFQYYEEEERQRGNFPDRFSGHQFPNYSSELNVNALLLGDSALYLCASRQTGGRRGAFFGQGTRLTVV.

The chain couples TRBV29-1 to TRBJ2-5, with 11 positions matching TRBD1. V lost 6 bases, J lost 5 bases, and 5 bases stayed unmatched. The CDR3 loop spans 13 amino acids. CDR1 is SQVTM and CDR2 is ANQGSEA in the germline V gene. The CDR3 region is CSVGQGARETQYF. The CDR3 DNA reads as TGCAGCGTCGGACAGGGGGCTCGGGAGACCCAGTACTTC.

This clonotype was seen only a few times. The chain combines TRBV6-1 with TRBJ1-3, with D tentatively TRBD1 (5 bases). Germline CDR1 and CDR2: MNHNS and SASEGT. Trimming cost V 7 bases and J 0 bases, with 10 bases left between them. There are 14 residues in the CDR3. The CDR3 region is CASKNQGSGNTIYF. The CDR3 DNA reads as TGTGCCAGCAAGAACCAGGGCTCTGGAAACACCATATATTTT.

This clonotype was detected a few times. The J gene is TRBJ2-7, the V gene TRBV10-3; TRBD2 matches at 12 bases. The CDR3 runs 14 residues. Unmatched junction bases numbered 3, after V lost 6 bases and J lost 3 bases. Germline V lookup: CDR1 ENHRY, CDR2 SYGVKD. Here the CDR3 reads CAISPTSGSYEQYF. The CDR3 DNA is TGTGCCATCAGCCCGACTAGCGGGAGCTACGAGCAGTACTTC.

The sample holds many counts of this clonotype. The chain uses TRBV4-1 and TRBJ1-1; D perhaps matches TRBD1 (5 bases). Germline loops: CDR1 MGHRA, CDR2 YSYEKL. This CDR3 comprises 16 residues. V was clipped by 4 bases and J by 0 bases, with 15 bases between them. This CDR3 is CASSPGSGLLNTEAFF. The DNA for the CDR3 is TGCGCCAGCAGCCCAGGGTCAGGGCTCTTGAACACTGAAGCTTTCTTT.

The chain combines TRBV20-1 with TRBJ2-3; 11 bases are shared with TRBD2. CDR1 and CDR2 (germline): DFQATT, SNEGSKA (reference sequence). CDR3 size: 17 residues. V shed 3 bases, J shed 4 bases, and the junction held 12 bases outside the gene matches. CDR3 nucleotides: TGCAGTGCTAGTCTCGATACTAGCGGGAGTCCCCCAGATACGCAGTATTTT. Amino acid sequence: CSASLDTSGSPPDTQYF.

This clonotype came up a few times. This sequence joins TRBV28 and TRBJ2-3, with a tentative D call TRBD2 (7 bases). V lost 4 bases to trimming and J lost 1 base, with 12 bases between them. Germline V CDR1 and CDR2: MDHEN, SYDVKM. CDR3 size: 15 residues. Here the CDR3 DNA reads TGTGCCAGCAGTTGGAGGGGGGGTGGCACAGATACGCAGTATTTT. Protein product: CASSWRGGGTDTQYF.

This chain uses TRBV20-1 with TRBJ2-1; the match to TRBD2 covers 9 bases. Germline CDR1 reads DFQATT; CDR2 reads SNEGSKA (reference sequence). V was pared by 0 bases and J by 5 bases, with 8 bases of the junction left unmatched. This CDR3 region has 16 residues. The CDR3 sequence is CSARDLWREGHNEQFF. The CDR3 bases are TGCAGTGCTAGAGATCTTTGGCGGGAGGGTCACAATGAGCAGTTCTTC.

The chain recombines TRBV11-2 with TRBJ2-3; TRBD2 agrees at 10 bases. Germline values: CDR1 SGHAT, CDR2 FQNNGV. J was trimmed by 0 bases and V by 4 bases; bases with no gene match: 4. This CDR3 is built from 16 residues. CDR3 nucleotide sequence: TGTGCCAGCAGCTCCCTAGCGGGAGTCAGCACAGATACGCAGTATTTT. This sequence encodes CASSSLAGVSTDTQYF.

The chain uses TRBV3-1 and TRBJ2-5; 7 nucleotides align to TRBD1. From germline, CDR1 is LGHDT and CDR2 YNNKEL (reference sequence). This CDR3 comprises 16 residues. Trimming took 4 bases from V and 4 from J; bases not matched to a gene: 12. This CDR3 reads CASSPGLAGGGETQYF. The CDR3 coding sequence is TGTGCCAGCAGCCCCGGCCTGGCAGGGGGTGGAGAGACCCAGTACTTC.

This clonotype was observed many times. The chain has TRBV29-1 and TRBJ2-1; D remains ambiguous. The CDR3 is made up of 12 amino acids. Trimming cost V 5 bases and J 8 bases, with 13 bases left between them. Germline CDR1 SQVTM, CDR2 ANQGSEA. This chain's CDR3 is CSVNRPRDEQFF. The CDR3 DNA follows: TGCAGCGTTAATAGGCCACGGGATGAGCAGTTCTTC.

This clonotype showed up just a few times. The chain carries TRBV6-4 and TRBJ2-1; 11 bases line up with TRBD2. From germline, CDR1 is MRHNA and CDR2 SNTAGT. This CDR3 contains 14 residues. V lost 5 bases to trimming and J lost 7 bases; unmatched junction nucleotides: 4. CDR3 nucleotide sequence: TGTGCCAGCAGTTGGACTAGCGGGTTGAATGAGCAGTTCTTC. Its protein product is CASSWTSGLNEQFF.

This clonotype has more than one count but fewer than ten. The chain couples TRBV3-1 to TRBJ2-3, with 7 bases aligning to TRBD2. CDR1 is LGHDT, CDR2 YNNKEL, per germline (reference sequence). This CDR3 has 17 amino acids. The V gene end was trimmed by 0 bases and the J gene end by 5 bases; junction bases not matched to a gene: 11. In DNA form, the CDR3 reads TGTGCCAGCAGCCAAGATCAGTTACTAGCGCGGCGAGATACGCAGTATTTT. Translation gives CASSQDQLLARRDTQYF.

This clonotype has more than one count but fewer than ten. The chain links TRBV4-1 to TRBJ1-1; 8 bases align to TRBD1. This CDR3 contains 15 residues. The ends lost 4 bases at V and 0 bases at J; junction bases unmatched: 4. Germline V CDR1 and CDR2: MGHRA, YSYEKL. The CDR3 nucleotides read TGCGCCAGCAGCCCGACAGGGGCTATGAACACTGAAGCTTTCTTT. As protein: CASSPTGAMNTEAFF.

This clonotype was found many times. The CDR3: CASSFLLRTGESPLHF. The DNA for the CDR3 is TGTGCCAGCAGCTTTTTATTGAGGACAGGGGAATCACCCCTCCACTTT. This rearrangement joins TRBV7-9 to TRBJ1-6; 9 nucleotides line up with TRBD1. In germline, CDR1 is SEHNR, CDR2 FQNEAQ (reference sequence). The CDR3 has 16 amino acids. The ends lost 3 bases at V and 10 bases at J; junction bases unmatched: 10.